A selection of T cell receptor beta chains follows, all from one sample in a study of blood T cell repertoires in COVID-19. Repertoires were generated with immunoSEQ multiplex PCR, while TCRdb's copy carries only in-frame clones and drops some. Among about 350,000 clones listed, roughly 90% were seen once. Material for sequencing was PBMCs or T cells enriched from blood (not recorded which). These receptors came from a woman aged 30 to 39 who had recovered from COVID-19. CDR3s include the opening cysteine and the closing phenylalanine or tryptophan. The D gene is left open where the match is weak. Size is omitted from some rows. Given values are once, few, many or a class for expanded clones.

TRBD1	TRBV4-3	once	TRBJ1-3	CASSQDVPTGQGNTIYF	TGCGCCAGCAGCCAAGATGTTCCGACAGGGCAGGGAAACACCATATATTTT
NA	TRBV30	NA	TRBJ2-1	CAWRGLDWNEQFF	TGTGCCTGGAGAGGACTTGATTGGAATGAGCAGTTCTTC
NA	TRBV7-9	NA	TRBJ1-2	CASSDRSNYGYTF	TGTGCCAGCAGTGACAGGTCTAACTATGGCTACACCTTC
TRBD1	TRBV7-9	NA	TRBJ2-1	CASSSWTGRTYNEQFF	TGTGCCAGCAGCTCATGGACAGGGCGAACCTACAATGAGCAGTTCTTC
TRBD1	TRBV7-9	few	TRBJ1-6	CASSSGQGENSPLHF	TGTGCCAGCAGCTCCGGACAGGGTGAAAATTCACCCCTCCACTTT
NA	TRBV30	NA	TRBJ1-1	CACQSGRLRGEAFF	TGTGCCTGTCAGAGCGGACGGCTACGGGGTGAAGCTTTCTTT
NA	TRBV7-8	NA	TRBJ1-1	CASNFRSGDFEAFF	TGTGCCAGCAACTTTAGGTCAGGGGATTTTGAAGCTTTCTTT
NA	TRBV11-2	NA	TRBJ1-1	CASSLRRATEAFF	TGTGCCAGCAGCTTAAGGCGGGCCACTGAAGCTTTCTTT
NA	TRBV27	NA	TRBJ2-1	CASRTRGAFYNEQFF	TGTGCCAGCAGGACCCGCGGAGCGTTCTACAATGAGCAGTTCTTC
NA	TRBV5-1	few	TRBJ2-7	CASSQRDNYEQYF	TGCGCCAGCAGTCAAAGGGACAACTACGAGCAGTACTTC
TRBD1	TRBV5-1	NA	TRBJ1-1	CASSLEGTAYMNTEAFF	TGCGCCAGCAGCTTGGAAGGGACAGCATACATGAACACTGAAGCTTTCTTT
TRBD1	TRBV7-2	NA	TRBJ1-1	CASSSLGRGQGEAFF	TGTGCCAGCAGCTCCTTAGGGCGGGGACAGGGAGAAGCTTTCTTT
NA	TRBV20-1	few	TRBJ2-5	CSASKTDQETQYF	TGCAGTGCTAGTAAGACAGACCAAGAGACCCAGTACTTC
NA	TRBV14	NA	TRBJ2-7	CASSQGTEQYF	TGTGCCAGCAGCCAGGGCACCGAGCAGTACTTC
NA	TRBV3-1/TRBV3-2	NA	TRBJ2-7	CASSQGGGREQYF	TGTGCCAGCAGCCAAGGCGGAGGGCGAGAGCAGTACTTC
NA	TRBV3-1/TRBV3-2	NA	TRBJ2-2	CASRSTGGAGELFF	TGTGCCAGCAGGAGTACAGGGGGGGCCGGGGAGCTGTTTTTT
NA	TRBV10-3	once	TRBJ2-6	CAIRGATGANVLTF	TGTGCCATCCGGGGGGCGACTGGGGCCAACGTCCTGACTTTC
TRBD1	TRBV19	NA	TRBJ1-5	CASEDRGQPQHF	TGTGCCAGTGAGGACAGGGGACAGCCCCAGCATTTT
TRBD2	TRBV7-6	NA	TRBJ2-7	CASSPGTSGGSSYEQYF	TGTGCCAGCAGCCCCGGGACTAGCGGGGGAAGCTCCTACGAGCAGTACTTC
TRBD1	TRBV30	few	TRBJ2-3	CARQGASTDTQYF	TGTGCGCGACAGGGGGCCTCCACAGATACGCAGTATTTT
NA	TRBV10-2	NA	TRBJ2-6	CASSEGRGSGGANVLTF	TGCGCCAGCAGTGAAGGGAGGGGGTCCGGTGGGGCCAACGTCCTGACTTTC
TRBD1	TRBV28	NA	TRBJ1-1	CASSFDRGRGNTEAFF	TGTGCCAGCAGTTTCGACAGGGGGAGAGGGAACACTGAAGCTTTCTTT
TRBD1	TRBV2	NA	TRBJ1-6	CASSDPGGNSPLHF	TGTGCCAGCAGTGACCCAGGGGGGAATTCACCCCTCCACTTT
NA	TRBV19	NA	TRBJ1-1	CASTASGLNTEAFF	TGTGCCAGTACCGCGTCTGGTCTGAACACTGAAGCTTTCTTT
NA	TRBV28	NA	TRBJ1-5	CASSLASNQPQHF	TGTGCCAGCAGTTTAGCGAGCAATCAGCCCCAGCATTTT
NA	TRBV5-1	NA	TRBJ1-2	CASSRTGPSRGYTF	TGCGCCAGCAGCCGAACTGGGCCCTCGCGAGGCTACACCTTC